This T cell receptor (beta chain) is from a study of T cell repertoires in cytomegalovirus infection (dated by TCRdb to the late 2010s). Turning to the overall study: Donor HLA type was relevant to the analysis, because carriage of CMV infection together with the matching HLA type was indicated by public TCR beta signatures. Broader findings and caveats from the paper: The ex vivo response was dominated by HLA-C-restricted CMV-specific TCR beta clonotypes, which also provided the single most frequent clonotype in two of eight donors. Carriers of CMV infection plus the relevant HLA type were discriminated by the cumulative frequency of public TCR beta family members in the study cohort and in an independent roughly 400-donor cohort.

The CDR3 runs 15 amino acids, cysteine and phenylalanine included. The kept DNA is CDR3 alone, 45 bases in frame from the first base. The junction shows trimming of 0 bases on V and 2 bases on J, plus 10 bases between the germline ends. Based on the germline V gene, the CDR1 and CDR2 sequences are MNHEY and SVGEGT. Sequencing used an Illumina HiSeq 1500. TCRdb reprocessed the public reads (quality trimming at Q25 with fastp, clone calling with MiXCR) and kept in-frame beta chains. All rows with the same CDR3 protein become a single entry with the most common DNA and genes. Across this sample there are 100,000 to 150,000 distinct CDR3 sequences, with 8.8% seen only once. Around a tenth of the sample belongs to the ten largest clones. This clonotype has a count of ten or more. No antigen is known for it. No much larger clonotype is one base removed from it; base qualities were not supplied.

The V and J segments used are TRBV6-2 or TRBV6-3 and TRBJ1-1; TRBD1 is a possible D gene, resting on 5 matching bases. This receptor was obtained from a human donor in good health (CMV status not recorded). Some clones in this sample may be carry-over from other donors' samples. The sample comprised PBMCs. The bases are TGTGCCAGCAGTTACTCGGGGGGAGCTAACACTGAAGCTTTCTTT. Translated, this is CASSYSGGANTEAFF.